The rows below give T cell receptor beta chains drawn from one sample of a study of cytotoxic CD8 clonotypes in ibrutinib-treated CLL. Generated by immunoSEQ multiplex PCR, the TCRdb table keeps only in-frame clones and is missing some. The sample lists some 120,000 clones; 80% to 90% were seen once. The material sequenced was PBMCs, taken after 24 months of ibrutinib treatment. These TCRs come from a human donor with chronic lymphocytic leukemia. Both conserved end residues are part of each CDR3. D genes are given only for firm matches. Some rows have no size entry. The others give once, few or many, or a class for an expanded clone.

clone size	D gene	J gene	V gene	CDR3 protein	CDR3 DNA
-	-	TRBJ1-2	TRBV5-5	CASSSPSGYTF	TGTGCCAGCAGCTCGCCGAGCGGCTACACCTTC
once	-	TRBJ2-2	TRBV29-1	CSASVVGELFF	TGCAGCGCGAGCGTGGTCGGGGAGCTGTTTTTT
-	-	TRBJ1-1	TRBV27	CASSIRRELSTEAFF	TGTGCCAGCAGTATAAGGAGGGAGCTTAGCACTGAAGCTTTCTTT
few	-	TRBJ1-5	TRBV30	CAWSGGHNQPQHF	TGTGCGTGGTCAGGTGGGCACAATCAGCCCCAGCATTTT
-	-	TRBJ2-7	TRBV19	CASSIGRGSYEQYF	TGTGCCAGTAGTATCGGCAGGGGAAGCTACGAGCAGTACTTC
-	TRBD1	TRBJ1-6	TRBV19	CASTNPQGAGNSPLHF	TGTGCCAGTACTAACCCCCAGGGGGCCGGAAATTCACCCCTCCACTTT
-	-	TRBJ1-6	TRBV7-2	CASSPSSNSPLHF	TGTGCCAGCAGCCCCTCGTCTAATTCACCCCTCCACTTT
-	TRBD1	TRBJ2-5	TRBV27	CASSGTGEETQYF	TGTGCCAGCAGTGGAACAGGGGAAGAGACCCAGTACTTC
-	TRBD2	TRBJ2-3	TRBV7-2	CASSLISSGGDTQYF	TGTGCCAGCAGCTTAATAAGTAGCGGGGGGGATACGCAGTATTTT
-	-	TRBJ1-1	TRBV27	CASSSPVGNTEAFF	TGTGCCAGCAGTTCTCCCGTCGGGAACACTGAAGCTTTCTTT
-	-	TRBJ2-5	TRBV11-2	CASSLGSGGTQYF	TGTGCCAGCAGCTTAGGGTCTGGGGGTACCCAGTACTTC
-	TRBD2	TRBJ2-3	TRBV6-4	CASSGPSNRLAGDTDTQYF	TGTGCCAGCAGTGGCCCCTCTAATCGACTAGCGGGGGATACAGATACGCAGTATTTT
-	-	TRBJ2-7	TRBV6-1	CASTSGGPLYEQYF	TGTGCCAGCACGTCCGGGGGGCCCCTCTACGAGCAGTACTTC
-	TRBD1	TRBJ1-3	TRBV5-6	CASSPGTGGVRGNTIYF	TGTGCCAGCAGCCCCGGGACAGGGGGGGTGCGTGGAAACACCATATATTTT
-	-	TRBJ1-2	TRBV29-1	CSVETTGSFYGYTF	TGCAGCGTGGAGACTACTGGGTCCTTCTATGGCTACACCTTC
-	TRBD2	TRBJ2-3	TRBV5-1	CASSLGTSGGRTDTQYF	TGCGCCAGCAGCTTGGGGACTAGCGGGGGCCGCACAGATACGCAGTATTTT
-	-	TRBJ2-7	TRBV7-8	CASSFDDSSYEQYF	TGTGCCAGCAGCTTCGATGACAGCTCCTACGAGCAGTACTTC